The clone carrying this TCR beta chain came up many times. The sample originates from a study of identical twins. Unique molecular identifiers were present on cDNA, and template switching added a universal primer site. TCRdb reprocessed the 5' RACE reads via MiXCR and lists one record per CDR3 protein. Of some 210,000 distinct CDR3 sequences in the sample, more than 15% were seen once. These data also formed part of another study, on T cells expressing NK-cell markers.

The material sequenced was CD8+ T cells sorted from blood. The source of this sequence is a young woman in good health.

CDR3 protein: CASSTGGAGELFF. Written as DNA, the CDR3 is TGTGCCAGCAGTACGGGGGGGGCCGGGGAGCTGTTTTTT. The chain has TRBV6-1 and TRBJ2-2; 8 bases are a match to TRBD2. After removal of 5 bases from V and 6 bases from J, the junction contained 2 bases not matched to a gene. Germline V gene lookup returns CDR1 MNHNS and CDR2 SASEGT. This CDR3 spans 13 amino acids.